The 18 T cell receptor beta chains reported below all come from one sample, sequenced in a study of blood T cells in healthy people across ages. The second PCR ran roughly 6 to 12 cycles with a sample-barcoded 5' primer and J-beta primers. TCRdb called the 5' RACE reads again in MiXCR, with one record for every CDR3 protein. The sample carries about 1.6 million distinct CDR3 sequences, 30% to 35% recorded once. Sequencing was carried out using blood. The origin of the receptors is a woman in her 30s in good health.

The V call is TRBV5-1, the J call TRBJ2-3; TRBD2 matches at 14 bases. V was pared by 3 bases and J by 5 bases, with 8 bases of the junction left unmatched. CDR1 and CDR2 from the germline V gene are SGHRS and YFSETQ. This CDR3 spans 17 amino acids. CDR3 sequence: CASSSLTSGGAVDTQYF. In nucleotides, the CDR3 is TGCGCCAGCAGCTCTCTGACTAGCGGGGGGGCCGTAGATACGCAGTATTTT. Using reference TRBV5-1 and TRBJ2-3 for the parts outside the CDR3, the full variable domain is KAGVTQTPRYLIKTRGQQVTLSCSPISGHRSVSWYQQTPGQGLQFLFEYFSETQRNKGNFPGRFSGRQFSNSRSEMNVSTLELGDSALYLCASSSLTSGGAVDTQYFGPGTRLTVL.

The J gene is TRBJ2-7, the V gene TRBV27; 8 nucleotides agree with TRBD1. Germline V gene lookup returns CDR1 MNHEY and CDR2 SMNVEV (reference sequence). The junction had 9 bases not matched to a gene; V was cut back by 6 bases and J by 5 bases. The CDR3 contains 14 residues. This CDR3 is CASRPTGTGHEQYF. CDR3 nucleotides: TGTGCCAGCAGGCCGACCGGGACAGGCCACGAGCAGTACTTC.

CDR3 sequence: CSAREGGTGLNIQYF. DNA of the CDR3: TGCAGTGCTAGAGAAGGGGGGACAGGGCTAAACATTCAGTACTTC. The gene calls are TRBV20-1 and TRBJ2-4; TRBD1 matches 9 bases. Germline values: CDR1 DFQATT, CDR2 SNEGSKA (reference sequence). CDR3 length: 15 residues. The V and J ends lost 0 bases and 6 bases, in that order; junction bases with no gene match: 6.

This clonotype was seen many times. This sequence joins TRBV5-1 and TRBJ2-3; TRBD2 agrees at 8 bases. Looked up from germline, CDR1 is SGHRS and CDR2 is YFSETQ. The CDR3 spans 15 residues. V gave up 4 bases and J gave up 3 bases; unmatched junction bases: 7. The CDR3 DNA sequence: TGCGCCAGCAGCCGTAGCGGGGAGGCTACAGATACGCAGTATTTT. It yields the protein CASSRSGEATDTQYF.

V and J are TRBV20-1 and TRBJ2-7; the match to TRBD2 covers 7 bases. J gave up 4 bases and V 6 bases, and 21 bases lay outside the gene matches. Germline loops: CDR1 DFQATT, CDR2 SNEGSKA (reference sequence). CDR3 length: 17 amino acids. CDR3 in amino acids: CSARVFTSVALLYEQYF. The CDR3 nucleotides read TGCAGTGCGAGGGTTTTTACTAGCGTAGCTCTTTTGTACGAGCAGTACTTC.

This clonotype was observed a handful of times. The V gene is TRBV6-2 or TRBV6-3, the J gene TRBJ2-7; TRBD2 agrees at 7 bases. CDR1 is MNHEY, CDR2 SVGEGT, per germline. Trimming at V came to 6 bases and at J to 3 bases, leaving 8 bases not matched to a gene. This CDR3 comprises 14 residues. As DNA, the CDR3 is TGTGCCAGCAGGAGGGACGGGGGGTTCTACGAGCAGTACTTC. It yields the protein CASRRDGGFYEQYF.

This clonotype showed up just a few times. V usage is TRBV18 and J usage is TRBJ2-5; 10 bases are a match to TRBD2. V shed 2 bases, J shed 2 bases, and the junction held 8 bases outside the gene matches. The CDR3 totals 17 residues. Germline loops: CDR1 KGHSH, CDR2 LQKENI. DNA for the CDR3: TGTGCCAGCTCACCAGGGCTAGCGGGGGTACGACAAGAGACCCAGTACTTC. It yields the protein CASSPGLAGVRQETQYF.

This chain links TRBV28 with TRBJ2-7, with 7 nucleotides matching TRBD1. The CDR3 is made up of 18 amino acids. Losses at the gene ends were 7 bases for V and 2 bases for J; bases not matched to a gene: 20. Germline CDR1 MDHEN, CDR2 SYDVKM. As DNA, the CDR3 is TGTGCCAGCAACGTCAAAGCCAGAGGGGGCCTCGACACCTACGAGCAGTACTTC. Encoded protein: CASNVKARGGLDTYEQYF. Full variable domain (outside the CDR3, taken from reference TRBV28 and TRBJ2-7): DVKVTQSSRYLVKRTGEKVFLECVQDMDHENMFWYRQDPGLGLRLIYFSYDVKMKEKGDIPEGYSVSREKKERFSLILESASTNQTSMYLCASNVKARGGLDTYEQYFGPGTRLTVT.

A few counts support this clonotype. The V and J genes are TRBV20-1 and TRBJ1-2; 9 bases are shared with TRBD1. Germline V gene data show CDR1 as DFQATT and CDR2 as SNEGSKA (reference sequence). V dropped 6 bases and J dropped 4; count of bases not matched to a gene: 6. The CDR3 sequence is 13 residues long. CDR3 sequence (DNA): TGCAGTGCGTGGGACAGGGAGCTCTATGGCTACACCTTC. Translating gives CSAWDRELYGYTF.

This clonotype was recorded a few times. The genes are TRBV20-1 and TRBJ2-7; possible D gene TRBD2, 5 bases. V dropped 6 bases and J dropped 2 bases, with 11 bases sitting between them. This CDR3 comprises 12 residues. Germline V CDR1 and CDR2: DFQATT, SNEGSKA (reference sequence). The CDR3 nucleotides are TGCAGTGCCCCCGCGGAGGCCTACGAGCAGTACTTC. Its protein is CSAPAEAYEQYF.

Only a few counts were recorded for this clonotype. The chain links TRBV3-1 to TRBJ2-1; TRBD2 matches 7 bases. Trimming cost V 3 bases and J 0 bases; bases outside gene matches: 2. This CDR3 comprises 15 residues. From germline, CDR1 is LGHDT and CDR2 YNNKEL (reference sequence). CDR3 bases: TGTGCCAGCAGCCAGCTAGCGGACTCCTACAATGAGCAGTTCTTC. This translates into CASSQLADSYNEQFF.

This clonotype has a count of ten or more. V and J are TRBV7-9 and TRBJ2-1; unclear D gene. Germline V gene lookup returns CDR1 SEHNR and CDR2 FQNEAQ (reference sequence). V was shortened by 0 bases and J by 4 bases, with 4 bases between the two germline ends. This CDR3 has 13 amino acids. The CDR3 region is CASSLALYNEQFF. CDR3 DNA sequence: TGTGCCAGCAGCTTAGCCCTTTACAATGAGCAGTTCTTC.

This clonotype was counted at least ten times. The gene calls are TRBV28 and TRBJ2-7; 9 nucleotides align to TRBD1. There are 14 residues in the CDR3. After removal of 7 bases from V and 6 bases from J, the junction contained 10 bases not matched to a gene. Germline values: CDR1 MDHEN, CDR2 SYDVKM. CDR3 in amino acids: CASTLGQGPREQYF. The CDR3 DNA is TGTGCCAGCACCCTGGGACAGGGACCGCGCGAGCAGTACTTC.

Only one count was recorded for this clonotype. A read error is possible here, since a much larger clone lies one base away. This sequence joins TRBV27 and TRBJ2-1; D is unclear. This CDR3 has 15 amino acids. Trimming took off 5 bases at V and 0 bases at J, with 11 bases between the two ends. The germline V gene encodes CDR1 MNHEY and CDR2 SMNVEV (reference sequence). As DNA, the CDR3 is TGTGCCAGCAGTCGAATCGAGAGCTCCTACAATGAGCAGTTCTTC. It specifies CASSRIESSYNEQFF.

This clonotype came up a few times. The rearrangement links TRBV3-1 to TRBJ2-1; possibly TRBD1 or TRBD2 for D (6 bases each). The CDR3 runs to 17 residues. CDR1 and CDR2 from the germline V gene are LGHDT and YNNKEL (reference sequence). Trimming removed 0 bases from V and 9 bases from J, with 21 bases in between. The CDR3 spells CASSQDSPGASSSEQFF. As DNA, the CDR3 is TGTGCCAGCAGCCAAGATAGCCCGGGGGCGTCATCCAGTGAGCAGTTCTTC.

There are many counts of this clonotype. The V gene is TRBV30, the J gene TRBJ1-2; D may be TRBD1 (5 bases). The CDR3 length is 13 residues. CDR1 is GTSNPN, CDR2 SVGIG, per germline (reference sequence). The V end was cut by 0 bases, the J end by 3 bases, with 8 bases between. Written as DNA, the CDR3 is TGTGCCTGGAGTGTACGGGGGGACTATGGCTACACCTTC. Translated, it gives CAWSVRGDYGYTF.

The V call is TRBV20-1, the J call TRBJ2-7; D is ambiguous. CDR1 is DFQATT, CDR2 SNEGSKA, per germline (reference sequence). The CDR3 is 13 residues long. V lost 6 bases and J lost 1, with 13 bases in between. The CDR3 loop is CSATDRASYEQYF. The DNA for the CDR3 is TGCAGTGCCACGGACCGCGCATCCTACGAGCAGTACTTC.

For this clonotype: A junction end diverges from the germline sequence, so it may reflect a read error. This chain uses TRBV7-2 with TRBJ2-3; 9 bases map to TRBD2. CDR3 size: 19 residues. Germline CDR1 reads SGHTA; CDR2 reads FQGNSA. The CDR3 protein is CASSLHDSGGREPTDTRYF. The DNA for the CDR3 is TGTGCCAGCAGCTTACATGATAGCGGGGGTCGCGAACCCACAGATACGCGGTATTTT.